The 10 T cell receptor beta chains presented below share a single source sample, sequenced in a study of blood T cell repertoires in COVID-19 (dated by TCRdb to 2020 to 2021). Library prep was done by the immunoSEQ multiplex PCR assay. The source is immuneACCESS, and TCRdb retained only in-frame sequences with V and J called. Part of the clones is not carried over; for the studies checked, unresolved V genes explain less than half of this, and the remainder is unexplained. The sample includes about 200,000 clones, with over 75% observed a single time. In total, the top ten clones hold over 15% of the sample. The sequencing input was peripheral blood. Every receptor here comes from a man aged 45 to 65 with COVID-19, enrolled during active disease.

In DNA, the CDR3 is TGTGCCAGCAGTGAACTGGCAGGGGGCTCCTACAATGAGCAGTTCTTC. Translation: CASSELAGGSYNEQFF. V and J are TRBV25-1 and TRBJ2-1; TRBD1 agrees at 7 bases. The CDR3 contains 16 residues. J gave up 0 bases and V 2 bases, and 4 bases lay outside the gene matches. In germline, CDR1 is MGHDK, CDR2 SYGVNS.

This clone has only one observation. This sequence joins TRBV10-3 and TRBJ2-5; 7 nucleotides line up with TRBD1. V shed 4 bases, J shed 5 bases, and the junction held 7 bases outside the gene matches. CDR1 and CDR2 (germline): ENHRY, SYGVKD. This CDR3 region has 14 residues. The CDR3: CAISGSTGKETQYF. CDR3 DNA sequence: TGTGCCATCAGTGGTTCGACAGGGAAGGAGACCCAGTACTTC.

CDR3 sequence: CASSLEGAGWDTEAFF. The CDR3 DNA follows: TGTGCCAGCAGCTTAGAGGGGGCAGGGTGGGACACTGAAGCTTTCTTT. The rearrangement links TRBV7-6 to TRBJ1-1; 7 nucleotides align to TRBD1. The CDR3 has 16 residues. Germline V gene sequence: CDR1 SGHVS, CDR2 FNYEAQ. J was trimmed by 3 bases and V by 1 base; bases with no gene match: 8.

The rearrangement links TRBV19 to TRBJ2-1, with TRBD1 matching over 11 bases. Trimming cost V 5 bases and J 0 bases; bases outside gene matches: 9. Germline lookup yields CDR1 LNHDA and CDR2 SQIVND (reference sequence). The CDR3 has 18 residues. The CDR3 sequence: CASSRRTGGRSSYNEQFF. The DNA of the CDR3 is TGTGCCAGTAGTCGGCGGACAGGGGGCAGGAGCTCCTACAATGAGCAGTTCTTC.

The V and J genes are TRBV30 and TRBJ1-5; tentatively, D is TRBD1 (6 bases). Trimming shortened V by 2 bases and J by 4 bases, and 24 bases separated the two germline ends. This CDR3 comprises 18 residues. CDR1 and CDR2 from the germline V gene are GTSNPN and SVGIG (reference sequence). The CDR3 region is CAWSPLGQVTGQNQPQHF. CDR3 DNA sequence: TGTGCCTGGAGTCCCCTCGGCCAAGTGACAGGCCAGAATCAGCCCCAGCATTTT.

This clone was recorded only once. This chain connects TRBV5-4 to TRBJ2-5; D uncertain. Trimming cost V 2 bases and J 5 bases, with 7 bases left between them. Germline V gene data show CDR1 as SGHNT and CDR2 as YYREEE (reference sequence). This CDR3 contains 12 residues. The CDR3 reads CASSLSRETQYF. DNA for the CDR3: TGTGCCAGCAGCTTAAGCAGGGAGACCCAGTACTTC.

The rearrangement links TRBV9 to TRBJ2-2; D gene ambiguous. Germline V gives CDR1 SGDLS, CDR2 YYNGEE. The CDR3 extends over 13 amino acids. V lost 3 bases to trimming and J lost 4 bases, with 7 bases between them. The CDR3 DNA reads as TGTGCCAGCAGCGGGTCGGGCACCGGGGAGCTGTTTTTT. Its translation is CASSGSGTGELFF.

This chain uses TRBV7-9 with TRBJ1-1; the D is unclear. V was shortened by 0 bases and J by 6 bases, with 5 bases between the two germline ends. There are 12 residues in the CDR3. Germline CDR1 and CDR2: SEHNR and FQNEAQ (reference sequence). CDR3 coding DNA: TGTGCCAGCAGCTTAGCTTTCTCTGAAGCTTTCTTT. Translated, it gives CASSLAFSEAFF.

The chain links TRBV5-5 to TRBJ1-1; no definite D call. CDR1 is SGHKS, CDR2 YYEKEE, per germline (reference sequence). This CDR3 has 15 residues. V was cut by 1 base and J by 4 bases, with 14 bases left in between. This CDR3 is CASSLWLREGTEAFF. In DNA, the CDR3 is TGTGCCAGCAGCTTGTGGCTTCGGGAGGGCACTGAAGCTTTCTTT.

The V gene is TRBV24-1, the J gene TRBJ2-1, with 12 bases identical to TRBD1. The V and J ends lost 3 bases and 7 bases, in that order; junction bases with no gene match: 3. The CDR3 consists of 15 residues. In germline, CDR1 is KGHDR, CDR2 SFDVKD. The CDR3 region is CATSDRDRGLNEQFF. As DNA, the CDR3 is TGTGCCACCAGTGATCGGGACAGGGGGCTTAATGAGCAGTTCTTC.